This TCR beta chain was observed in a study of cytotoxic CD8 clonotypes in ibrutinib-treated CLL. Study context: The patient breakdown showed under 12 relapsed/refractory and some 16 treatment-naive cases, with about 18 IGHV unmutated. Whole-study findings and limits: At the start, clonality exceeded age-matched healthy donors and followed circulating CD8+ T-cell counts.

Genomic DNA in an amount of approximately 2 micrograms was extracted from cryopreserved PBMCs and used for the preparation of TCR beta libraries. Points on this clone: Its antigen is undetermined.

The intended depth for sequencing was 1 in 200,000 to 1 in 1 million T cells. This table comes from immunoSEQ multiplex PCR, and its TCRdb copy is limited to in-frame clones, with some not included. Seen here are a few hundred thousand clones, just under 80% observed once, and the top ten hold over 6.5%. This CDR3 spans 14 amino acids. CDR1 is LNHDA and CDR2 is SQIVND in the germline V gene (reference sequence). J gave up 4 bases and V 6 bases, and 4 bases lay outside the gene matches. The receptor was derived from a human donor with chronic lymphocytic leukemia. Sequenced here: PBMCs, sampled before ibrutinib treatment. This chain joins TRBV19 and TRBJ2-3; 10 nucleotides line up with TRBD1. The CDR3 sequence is CASSDRGRADTQYF. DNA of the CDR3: TGTGCCAGTAGCGACAGGGGGCGGGCAGATACGCAGTATTTT.